This TCR beta chain derives from a study of blood T cell repertoires in COVID-19. Profiling relied on immunoSEQ multiplex PCR, and the TCRdb table lists in-frame clones only, not all of them. The repertoire holds 170,000 or so clones, with over 75% as singletons. This clone was seen a single time. V was trimmed by 3 bases and J by 6 bases, leaving 11 bases between them. The CDR3 is 13 amino acids. Germline V lookup: CDR1 KGHSH, CDR2 LQKENI. Sequencing input: PBMCs or T cells enriched from blood (not recorded which). The V and J genes are TRBV18 and TRBJ1-1; D uncertain. This TCR was sampled from a woman between 45 and 60 years old who had recovered from COVID-19. This CDR3 is CASSPFSQSEAFF. As DNA, the CDR3 is TGTGCCAGCTCACCTTTTTCCCAGTCTGAAGCTTTCTTT. The full variable domain, with the rest looked up from reference TRBV18 and TRBJ1-1, is NAGVMQNPRHLVRRRGQEARLRCSPMKGHSHVYWYRQLPEEGLKFMVYLQKENIIDESGMPKERFSAEFPKEGPSILRIQQVVRGDSAAYFCASSPFSQSEAFFGQGTRLTVV.